This is a list of T cell receptor beta chains from one sample in a study of blood T cells in healthy people across ages. TCRdb passed the 5' RACE reads through MiXCR, listing each CDR3 protein once. The sample holds roughly 1 million distinct CDR3 sequences, 25% seen once. The same sample was also used in a study of T cells of mothers and their children.

Material for sequencing was blood. These receptors came from a girl aged 2 to 10 in good health. The conserved cysteine and the conserved F or W are not part of the CDR3 here. Fields, in order: J gene, D gene, V gene, CDR3 protein. The D gene is left open where the match is weak.

TRBJ2-5,TRBD2,TRBV15,ATSRGTSEETQY
TRBJ2-7,-,TRBV12-3/TRBV12-4,ASSLEQVYEQY
TRBJ2-5,-,TRBV27,AVIGLVGQY
TRBJ2-4,-,TRBV7-3,ASSLVEGSIQY
TRBJ2-7,-,TRBV20-1,SARDWESGLFGEQY
TRBJ2-7,TRBD2,TRBV29-1,SVESETSETYEQY
-,-,TRBV7-9,ASSPALLYNEQF
TRBJ2-7,-,TRBV20-1,SAKVRGPSYEQY
TRBJ1-1,-,TRBV29-1,SVEGAGEAF
TRBJ2-5,-,TRBV18,ASSPLAGKVQETQY
TRBJ1-1,-,TRBV30,AWGQMNTEAF
-,-,TRBV7-9,ASTGLVEQY
TRBJ2-3,TRBD1,TRBV24-1,ATRQGARDTQY
TRBJ2-5,TRBD2,TRBV27,ASSYTSGRQETQY
TRBJ2-1,TRBD2,TRBV29-1,SAEGASGYNEQF
TRBJ2-7,-,TRBV25-1,ASSELGGKQY
TRBJ2-7,-,TRBV7-9,ASSPRIQSSYEQY
TRBJ2-7,TRBD2,TRBV5-1,ASSLTTSGSYEQY
-,TRBD1,TRBV29-1,SVEQGEPYEQY
TRBJ1-1,TRBD1,TRBV5-5,ASSPDREWTEAF
-,TRBD2,TRBV3-1,ASSHASPSVGTSGRRSSYEQY
TRBJ2-1,TRBD1,TRBV20-1,SAPGTADNEQF
TRBJ1-1,-,TRBV29-1,SVVRDLNTEAF
TRBJ2-5,-,TRBV29-1,SALGETQY
TRBJ1-1,-,TRBV5-1,ASKSGDLTEAF
TRBJ2-7,TRBD2,TRBV20-1,SARTSGEGEQY
TRBJ2-1,TRBD1,TRBV28,ASSPLNLQGNNEQF
TRBJ1-1,-,TRBV29-1,SAVGHGMNTEAF
TRBJ2-1,TRBD1,TRBV6-5,ASRRDRVYNVNNEQF
TRBJ2-2,TRBD2,TRBV6-6,ASSTPLSGGEELF
TRBJ2-2,TRBD1,TRBV7-9,ASSLGTGETGELF
TRBJ2-1,TRBD2,TRBV20-1,SARGLAANYYNEQF
TRBJ1-5,-,TRBV15,ATSRPEGGIYSNQPQH
TRBJ2-4,TRBD2,TRBV4-2,ASRRGRDIQY
TRBJ2-3,-,TRBV12-3/TRBV12-4,ASSFVLPGGQSTDTQY
-,-,TRBV7-7,ASSPYGKEAQY
TRBJ2-4,TRBD1,TRBV20-1,SAWDSRNIQY
TRBJ2-5,TRBD1,TRBV7-2,ASSGTGQRGETQY
TRBJ2-4,-,TRBV12-3/TRBV12-4,ASSLPGGGPKNIQY
TRBJ2-5,TRBD2,TRBV5-1,AGSLDGEGTQY
TRBJ1-1,TRBD1,TRBV10-3,AISVGGLGNTEAF
TRBJ2-7,-,TRBV7-2,ASSLRDLTYEQY
TRBJ2-1,-,TRBV29-1,SARYLAHEQF
TRBJ2-7,-,TRBV28,ASSLPLRSYEQY
TRBJ2-2,-,TRBV2,ASRGVYTGELF
TRBJ2-4,-,TRBV3-1,ASSQDIALGPMAKNIQY
TRBJ2-2,TRBD2,TRBV28,ASSSPISGTPNTGELF
TRBJ1-1,-,TRBV13,ASSARYTEAF
TRBJ1-4,TRBD1,TRBV2,ASSRNRGNEKLF
TRBJ2-3,-,TRBV29-1,SVEVLYTDTQY
TRBJ2-5,TRBD2,TRBV7-9,ASSLASSGLETQY
TRBJ2-5,-,TRBV5-1,ASSSQGSRKQETQY
TRBJ2-3,TRBD2,TRBV5-6,ASSSFSGDRILTDTQY
-,TRBD1,TRBV6-5,ASSPDRDTYEQY
TRBJ2-5,TRBD2,TRBV7-8,ASSLEELAGIQETQY
TRBJ2-1,TRBD2,TRBV5-1,ASSLASGDYNEQF